This T cell receptor beta chain stems from a study of shared clonotypes between healthy human individuals. Study conclusions and caveats: Blood was the sole source, and tissue repertoires probably differ.

Profiled with immunoSEQ multiplex PCR; TCRdb holds only in-frame clones, not every one. The sample contains over a million clones, 75% to 80% of which appear only once. Germline CDR1 SGHRS, CDR2 YFSETQ. V shed 1 base, J shed 8 bases, and the junction held 13 bases outside the gene matches. CDR3 size: 17 residues. Turning to this clone: Its specificity is unknown.

The sequence was collected from a man younger than 35 in good health. Some clones in this sample may be carry-over from other donors' samples. What was sequenced was memory CD4+ T cells from PBMCs. Subset here: CD45RA-negative fraction. The rearrangement links TRBV5-1 to TRBJ2-1, with 9 bases aligning to TRBD2. The CDR3: CASSLTSGLPRGDEQFF. In nucleotides, the CDR3 is TGCGCCAGCAGCTTGACTAGCGGGCTCCCCAGGGGTGATGAGCAGTTCTTC.